The next 3 T cell receptor beta chains were all read from a single sample in a study of early T cells in non-severe SARS-CoV-2 infection. TCRdb re-called the 5' RACE reads with MiXCR, one entry per CDR3 protein. The sample includes roughly 51,000 distinct CDR3 sequences, about 6.3% seen only once; the top ten take about 3%. The material sequenced was whole blood, taken at baseline. These receptors were collected from an adult who was a healthcare worker with PCR-confirmed SARS-CoV-2 infection or an uninfected control (not recorded which).

This clonotype was recorded at least ten times. This chain connects TRBV30 to TRBJ1-1; D call uncertain. V was trimmed by 0 bases and J by 2 bases, leaving 7 bases between them. CDR1 is GTSNPN, CDR2 SVGIG, per germline (reference sequence). The CDR3 is 13 residues long. CDR3 region: CAWSVPGNTEAFF. In nucleotides, the CDR3 is TGTGCCTGGAGTGTACCAGGAAACACTGAAGCTTTCTTT.

This clonotype has at least ten counts. The chain recombines TRBV7-6 with TRBJ2-3; 9 positions match TRBD2. Germline loops: CDR1 SGHVS, CDR2 FNYEAQ. The CDR3 sequence is 17 residues long. V dropped 3 bases and J dropped 0; count of bases not matched to a gene: 7. This chain's CDR3 is CASSFGSGGSSTDTQYF. CDR3 nucleotide sequence: TGTGCCAGCAGCTTCGGTAGCGGGGGATCTAGCACAGATACGCAGTATTTT.

This clonotype was observed many times. The chain is built from TRBV5-5 and TRBJ1-1; no firm D call. Germline V lookup: CDR1 SGHKS, CDR2 YYEKEE (reference sequence). This CDR3 has 15 residues. The V gene lost 3 bases and the J gene lost 5 bases, with 17 bases spanning the gap. The CDR3 nucleotides read TGTGCCAGCAGCTACTACCGGATCCCCGAGACTGAAGCTTTCTTT. The encoded protein is CASSYYRIPETEAFF.